This passage covers 17 T cell receptor beta chains from one sample sequenced in a study of blood T cell repertoires in COVID-19. Method: immunoSEQ multiplex PCR; TCRdb's copy keeps in-frame clones and lacks some. The sample holds approximately 180,000 clones; over 80% are singletons and the top ten take 6.5% to 7.5%. The sample consisted of peripheral blood. The receptors were sampled from a woman aged 40-49 years with COVID-19, enrolled during active disease.

J is TRBJ1-2 and V is TRBV4-1; D may be TRBD1 (6 bases). Germline assignment: CDR1 MGHRA and CDR2 YSYEKL. The CDR3 extends over 16 amino acids. V was trimmed by 1 base and J by 0 bases, leaving 12 bases between them. The CDR3 nucleotides are TGCGCCAGCAGCCAAGGCATCAGGGGTGCTAACTATGGCTACACCTTC. This encodes CASSQGIRGANYGYTF.

The V call is TRBV24-1, the J call TRBJ2-3, with 10 bases lining up with TRBD2. J gave up 3 bases and V 4 bases, and 9 bases lay outside the gene matches. Germline V gene data show CDR1 as KGHDR and CDR2 as SFDVKD. CDR3 length: 17 residues. The CDR3 is CATSDRTSGRNTDTQYF. CDR3 DNA: TGTGCCACCAGTGACCGGACTAGCGGAAGGAATACAGATACGCAGTATTTT.

This chain joins TRBV27 and TRBJ1-5; tentatively, D is TRBD1 (6 bases). V lost 5 bases to trimming and J lost 7 bases, with 18 bases between them. Germline assignment: CDR1 MNHEY and CDR2 SMNVEV (reference sequence). CDR3 size: 15 residues. In nucleotides, the CDR3 is TGTGCCAGCAGTGTCTCGGTGGGGGCCGGGCAGCCCCAGCATTTT. Translating it yields CASSVSVGAGQPQHF.

The chain combines TRBV5-1 with TRBJ2-6; D perhaps matches TRBD1 (6 bases). CDR3 length: 20 amino acids. Per the germline V gene, CDR1 is SGHRS and CDR2 is YFSETQ. Trimming took off 0 bases at V and 0 bases at J, with 19 bases between the two ends. The CDR3 DNA sequence: TGCGCCAGCAGCTTGGTGGGCAGGGGCCCTCATAACTCTGGGGCCAACGTCCTGACTTTC. It is translated as CASSLVGRGPHNSGANVLTF.

The gene calls are TRBV2 and TRBJ2-2; 9 bases fit TRBD2. With V trimmed by 6 bases and J by 9 bases, 8 bases remained unmatched. Looked up from germline, CDR1 is SNHLY and CDR2 is FYNNEI. The length of the CDR3 is 14 residues. The CDR3 DNA is TGTGCCAGCAGGGCTAGCGGGAATCTCTGGGAGCTGTTTTTT. It specifies CASRASGNLWELFF.

This clone was seen once. The rearrangement joins TRBV19 to TRBJ2-2, with a possible D match to TRBD2 (6 bases). CDR1 is LNHDA and CDR2 is SQIVND in the germline V gene (reference sequence). Trimming shortened V by 6 bases and J by 3 bases, and 17 bases separated the two germline ends. The CDR3 loop spans 16 amino acids. The CDR3 nucleotides read TGTGCCAGTAGGCCGACGCGGGAACGGGACACCGGGGAGCTGTTTTTT. As protein: CASRPTRERDTGELFF.

As regards this clone: The sample contains more than one DNA sequence encoding this CDR3. This chain links TRBV5-1 with TRBJ1-1, with D uncertain. V lost 0 bases, J lost 3 bases, and 9 bases lay in between. This CDR3 comprises 14 residues. Germline V lookup: CDR1 SGHRS, CDR2 YFSETQ. The CDR3 DNA sequence: TGCGCCAGCAGCTTGGGCAACGGGGACACTGAAGCTTTCTTT. Residues: CASSLGNGDTEAFF.

The chain is built from TRBV12-3 or TRBV12-4 and TRBJ2-7; D gene ambiguous. The CDR3 has 12 amino acids. V was shortened by 2 bases and J by 7 bases, with 9 bases between the two germline ends. The CDR3 loop is CASSLTLREQYF. The CDR3 bases are TGTGCCAGCAGTTTAACCCTGAGGGAGCAGTACTTC.

The chain links TRBV6-5 to TRBJ2-7; D might be TRBD1 (6 bases). V dropped 6 bases and J dropped 4 bases, with 19 bases sitting between them. The length of the CDR3 is 15 residues. Germline V CDR1 and CDR2: MNHEY, SVGAGI. The CDR3: CASRSDRRSYYEQYF. CDR3 nucleotide sequence: TGTGCCAGCAGGTCAGACAGGCGCTCATATTACGAGCAGTACTTC.

This clone is a singleton in its sample. The chain employs TRBV14 and TRBJ2-1; the D gene is possibly TRBD1 (6 bases). The germline gives CDR1 SGHDN, CDR2 FVKESK. The V gene lost 0 bases and the J gene lost 5 bases, with 14 bases spanning the gap. This CDR3 region has 16 residues. CDR3 in amino acids: CASSQEEMDSDNEQFF. The CDR3 region has the DNA TGTGCCAGCAGCCAAGAGGAAATGGACAGTGACAATGAGCAGTTCTTC.

The rearrangement joins TRBV27 to TRBJ1-1, with D tentatively TRBD1 (6 bases). The CDR3 has 13 residues. The germline CDR1 and CDR2 sequences are MNHEY and SMNVEV (reference sequence). V lost 3 bases, J lost 11 bases, and 16 bases lay in between. CDR3 sequence (DNA): TGTGCCAGCAGTTTGGGACATCCCAAGACGGCTTTCTTT. Its translation is CASSLGHPKTAFF.

The chain joins TRBV7-6 to TRBJ2-7; D is possibly TRBD1 (6 bases). This CDR3 contains 14 residues. Germline-derived CDR1 and CDR2 are SGHVS and FNYEAQ. Deletions cut 5 bases from V and 6 bases from J, with 17 bases between. The CDR3 is CASSPAGGGPEQYF. The CDR3 nucleotides are TGTGCCAGCAGCCCCGCCGGTGGGGGCCCCGAGCAGTACTTC.

The chain joins TRBV24-1 to TRBJ2-5; the D gene is possibly TRBD2 (5 bases). V shed 1 base and J shed 5 bases, with 16 bases lying between them. The CDR3 has 16 residues. Per germline, CDR1 KGHDR and CDR2 SFDVKD. Here the CDR3 DNA reads TGTGCCACCAGTGATTTTATGAGGGCCGGAGTGGAGACCCAGTACTTC. Residues: CATSDFMRAGVETQYF.

The chain carries TRBV6-6 and TRBJ2-7; 8 bases align to TRBD1. The CDR3 sequence is 15 residues long. Germline V gene sequence: CDR1 MNHNY, CDR2 SVGAGI (reference sequence). V gave up 6 bases and J gave up 3 bases; unmatched junction bases: 10. The CDR3 region has the DNA TGTGCCAGCAGACACCCCGGGACAGGAAACTACGAGCAGTACTTC. Translated, it gives CASRHPGTGNYEQYF.

The V gene is TRBV5-1, the J gene TRBJ1-1; 7 nucleotides align to TRBD1. The junction had 3 bases not matched to a gene; V was cut back by 3 bases and J by 1 base. The CDR3 is 14 amino acids. Germline lookup yields CDR1 SGHRS and CDR2 YFSETQ. CDR3 sequence: CASSSGGSNTEAFF. CDR3 DNA sequence: TGCGCCAGCAGCTCAGGGGGTTCGAACACTGAAGCTTTCTTT.

In its sample, this clone was seen a few times. The chain couples TRBV7-2 to TRBJ1-3, with 7 bases matching TRBD1. CDR3 size: 15 residues. V was pared by 1 base and J by 4 bases, with 4 bases of the junction left unmatched. Germline assignment: CDR1 SGHTA and CDR2 FQGNSA. The CDR3 loop is CASSLDRGSGNTIYF. The CDR3, as DNA: TGTGCCAGCAGCTTAGACAGGGGTTCGGGAAACACCATATATTTT.

The chain is built from TRBV10-2 and TRBJ1-2; 9 positions match TRBD1. This CDR3 has 14 amino acids. With 5 bases clipped from V and 5 bases from J, the junction kept 6 bases outside the gene matches. Looked up from germline, CDR1 is WSHSY and CDR2 is SAAADI. The CDR3 coding sequence is TGCGCCAGCAGTTCTACAGGGGGCTGGTATGGCTACACCTTC. Amino acid sequence: CASSSTGGWYGYTF.